Sequencing of this T cell receptor (beta chain) was carried out in a study of T cell responses to AZD1222 COVID-19 vaccine. Turning to the study itself: Whether given at about 4 or about 12 weeks, second doses were pooled.

CDR1 is SNHLY and CDR2 is FYNNEI in the germline V gene. V lost 3 bases and J 2 bases, leaving 8 bases between the germline ends. There are 14 residues in the CDR3. Some clones are missing from TCRdb's copy, which holds only in-frame ones; the method was immunoSEQ multiplex PCR. Among 100,000 to 150,000 clones listed, just under 95% were seen once. The source of this sequence is an adult in good health. The chain is built from TRBV2 and TRBJ1-3, with D perhaps matching TRBD1 (6 bases). Material: peripheral blood, obtained on day 0 of AZD1222 vaccination. The CDR3 nucleotides read TGTGCCAGCAGTGACCAGGGGACTGGAAACACCATATATTTT. Its protein is CASSDQGTGNTIYF.